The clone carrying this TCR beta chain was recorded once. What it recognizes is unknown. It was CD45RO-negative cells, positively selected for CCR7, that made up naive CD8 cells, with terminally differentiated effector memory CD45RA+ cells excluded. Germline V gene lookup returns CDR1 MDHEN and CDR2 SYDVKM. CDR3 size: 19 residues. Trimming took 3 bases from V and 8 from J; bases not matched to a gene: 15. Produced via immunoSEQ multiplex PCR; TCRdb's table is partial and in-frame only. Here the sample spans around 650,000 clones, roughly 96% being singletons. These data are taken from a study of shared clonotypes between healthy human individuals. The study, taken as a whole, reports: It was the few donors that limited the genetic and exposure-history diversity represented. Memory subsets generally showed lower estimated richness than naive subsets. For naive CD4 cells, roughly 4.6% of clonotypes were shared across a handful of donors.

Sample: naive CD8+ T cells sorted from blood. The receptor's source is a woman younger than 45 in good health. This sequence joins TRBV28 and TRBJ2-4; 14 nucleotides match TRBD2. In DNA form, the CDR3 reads TGTGCCAGCAGTTTTGTCGTTCGGGGACTAGCGGGAGAGGGAGACATTCAGTACTTC. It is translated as CASSFVVRGLAGEGDIQYF.